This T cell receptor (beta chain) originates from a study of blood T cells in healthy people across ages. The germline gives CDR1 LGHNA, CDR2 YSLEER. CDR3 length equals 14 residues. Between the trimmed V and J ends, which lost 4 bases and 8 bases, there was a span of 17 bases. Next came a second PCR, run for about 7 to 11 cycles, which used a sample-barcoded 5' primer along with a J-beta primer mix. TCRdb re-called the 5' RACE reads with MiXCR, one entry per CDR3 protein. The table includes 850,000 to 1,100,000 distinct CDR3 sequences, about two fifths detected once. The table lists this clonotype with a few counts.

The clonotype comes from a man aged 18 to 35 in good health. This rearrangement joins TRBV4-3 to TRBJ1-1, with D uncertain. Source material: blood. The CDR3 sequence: CASSPADSGLEAFF. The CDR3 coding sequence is TGCGCCAGCAGCCCCGCGGACTCGGGTCTCGAAGCTTTCTTT.